These 27 T cell receptor beta chains share one sample of origin, sequenced in a study of shared clonotypes between healthy human individuals. CD45RO-negative cells were positively selected for CCR7, leaving out terminally differentiated effector memory CD45RA+ cells. Only in-frame clones appear in the TCRdb table, and some are missing; sequencing was by immunoSEQ multiplex PCR. This table has over 2,000,000 clones, about 94% appearing once. Sequencing was performed on naive CD8+ T cells from PBMCs. The receptor source for this set is a man aged 18 to 35 in good health. Some clones in this sample may be carry-over from other donors' samples.

The chain carries TRBV6-4 and TRBJ2-3; D gene unclear. V was clipped by 6 bases and J by 4 bases, with 20 bases between them. CDR1 and CDR2 from the germline V gene are MRHNA and SNTAGT. CDR3 size: 16 residues. The CDR3 sequence: CASRERTGIVPDTQYF. In nucleotides, the CDR3 is TGTGCCAGCAGGGAGAGGACCGGTATTGTCCCAGATACGCAGTATTTT.

The J gene is TRBJ1-2, the V gene TRBV2; 7 bases fit TRBD1. Germline CDR1 reads SNHLY; CDR2 reads FYNNEI. Trimming removed 8 bases from V and 5 bases from J; junction bases left unmatched: 11. The CDR3 is 14 amino acids. The CDR3: CASYPEAGGYGYTF. DNA of the CDR3: TGTGCCAGCTATCCCGAGGCAGGGGGGTATGGCTACACCTTC.

In this sample, this clone turned up once. The V gene is TRBV7-9, the J gene TRBJ1-2, with 8 nucleotides matching TRBD1. The germline V gene encodes CDR1 SEHNR and CDR2 FQNEAQ (reference sequence). Trimming took 5 bases from V and 7 from J; bases not matched to a gene: 9. The CDR3 is 14 residues long. CDR3 nucleotides: TGTGCCAGCAGCCCCCCCGGACAGGGTTTTGGCTACACCTTC. Translating gives CASSPPGQGFGYTF.

As to this clone: The sample has other DNA sequences that encode this CDR3 too. The chain is built from TRBV28 and TRBJ1-2; D might be TRBD1 (5 bases). This CDR3 contains 12 residues. Trimming pared 3 bases from V and 6 bases from J, leaving 8 bases between. Germline V gene sequence: CDR1 MDHEN, CDR2 SYDVKM. The CDR3 is CASSLSGDGYTF. The CDR3 bases are TGTGCCAGCAGTTTGTCGGGGGATGGCTACACCTTC.

V and J are TRBV28 and TRBJ2-7; D may match TRBD1 or TRBD2 (7 bases each). This CDR3 has 17 residues. Trimming shortened V by 2 bases and J by 0 bases, and 17 bases separated the two germline ends. Germline CDR1 MDHEN, CDR2 SYDVKM. CDR3 in amino acids: CASSLGAQGGASYEQYF. DNA of the CDR3: TGTGCCAGCAGTTTAGGGGCCCAGGGGGGGGCCTCCTACGAGCAGTACTTC.

The rearrangement uses TRBV9 and TRBJ1-2, with 9 bases that match TRBD1. Per germline, CDR1 SGDLS and CDR2 YYNGEE. V gave up 0 bases and J gave up 3 bases; unmatched junction bases: 15. CDR3 length: 19 amino acids. The CDR3 loop is CASSVAPTGTGSRDYGYTF. Here the CDR3 DNA reads TGTGCCAGCAGCGTAGCCCCTACTGGGACAGGGAGTCGGGACTATGGCTACACCTTC.

The V and J genes are TRBV28 and TRBJ1-2; D is unresolved. The CDR3 runs 17 residues. Germline V gene sequence: CDR1 MDHEN, CDR2 SYDVKM. Trimming left V 2 bases short and J 4 bases short, with 20 bases between. CDR3 sequence reads: CASSLNPSGADPYGYTF. DNA for the CDR3: TGTGCCAGCAGTTTAAACCCCTCGGGAGCGGATCCCTATGGCTACACCTTC.

CDR3 sequence (DNA): TGTGCCAGCAGCCCCTCGGGGAGCGGGGCCTACAATGAGCAGTTCTTC. Translated, it gives CASSPSGSGAYNEQFF. J is TRBJ2-1 and V is TRBV7-9; 7 bases agree with TRBD2. The CDR3 runs to 16 residues. Germline CDR1 SEHNR, CDR2 FQNEAQ (reference sequence). J lost 2 bases, V lost 5 bases, and 9 bases had no gene match.

This clone was found once. The chain links TRBV7-6 to TRBJ2-1; 8 bases match TRBD2. V gave up 3 bases and J gave up 7 bases; unmatched junction bases: 5. The CDR3 runs to 14 residues. CDR1 is SGHVS, CDR2 FNYEAQ, per germline. The CDR3 loop reads CASSLSGRSNEQFF. Here the CDR3 DNA reads TGTGCCAGCAGCTTGAGCGGGAGAAGTAATGAGCAGTTCTTC.

This rearrangement joins TRBV27 to TRBJ2-7; 8 positions match TRBD1. This CDR3 region has 14 residues. Germline CDR1 and CDR2: MNHEY and SMNVEV (reference sequence). Germline trimming cut 6 bases from V and 4 bases from J; bases unmatched to any gene: 8. CDR3 protein: CASRLTGAGYEQYF. The CDR3 bases are TGTGCCAGCAGGCTGACAGGGGCGGGATACGAGCAGTACTTC.

The CDR3 is CASSPSGSFLEQFF. The CDR3 DNA is TGTGCCAGCAGTCCTAGCGGGAGTTTTCTTGAGCAGTTCTTC. The gene calls are TRBV6-4 and TRBJ2-1, with 10 bases identical to TRBD2. CDR3 length: 14 amino acids. Germline V CDR1 and CDR2: MRHNA, SNTAGT. V shed 5 bases, J shed 9 bases, and the junction held 7 bases outside the gene matches.

The V and J genes are TRBV6-5 and TRBJ1-1; D is undetermined. Between the trimmed V and J ends, which lost 5 bases and 4 bases, there was a span of 14 bases. The CDR3 sequence is 14 residues long. The V gene's germline CDR1 is MNHEY and CDR2 SVGAGI. In DNA, the CDR3 is TGTGCCAGCAGTGACGACCGGAGAGGCACTGAAGCTTTCTTT. It encodes CASSDDRRGTEAFF.

This chain connects TRBV4-1 to TRBJ1-4; a possible D gene is TRBD1 (6 bases). Germline V gene sequence: CDR1 MGHRA, CDR2 YSYEKL. The germline V and J ends were trimmed by 1 base and 3 bases, with 18 bases remaining between them. The CDR3 is made up of 18 amino acids. CDR3 amino acids: CASSQGRTKTGSNEKLFF. CDR3 nucleotide sequence: TGCGCCAGCAGCCAAGGACGGACGAAGACAGGTTCTAATGAAAAACTGTTTTTT.

The chain couples TRBV7-8 to TRBJ2-3; D assignment may be TRBD1 or TRBD2 (5 bases each). Germline CDR1 SGHVS, CDR2 FQNEAQ. The CDR3 sequence is 16 residues long. V was shortened by 5 bases and J by 2 bases, with 17 bases between the two germline ends. Here the CDR3 reads CASSPPGQGVTDTQYF. The CDR3 DNA sequence: TGTGCCAGCAGCCCCCCGGGTCAGGGAGTCACAGATACGCAGTATTTT.

In its sample, this clone was seen once. The chain links TRBV28 to TRBJ2-3, with 12 bases matching TRBD2. J lost 0 bases, V lost 4 bases, and 11 bases had no gene match. The CDR3 has 19 amino acids. Per germline, CDR1 MDHEN and CDR2 SYDVKM. DNA of the CDR3: TGTGCCAGCAGTTCCCCTATCCGGCTAGCGGGAGGGAGCACAGATACGCAGTATTTT. This sequence encodes CASSSPIRLAGGSTDTQYF.

The CDR3 loop reads CASSLGVSTYEQYF. DNA for the CDR3: TGTGCCAGCAGTTTGGGGGTCAGTACCTACGAGCAGTACTTC. J is TRBJ2-7 and V is TRBV27; D is perhaps TRBD1 or TRBD2 (5 bases each). The V end lost 3 bases, the J end lost 2 bases, and 11 bases lay between the germline ends. Germline V lookup: CDR1 MNHEY, CDR2 SMNVEV (reference sequence). The CDR3 is 14 amino acids.

The chain is built from TRBV7-6 and TRBJ2-7, with 11 positions matching TRBD2. The V gene's germline CDR1 is SGHVS and CDR2 FNYEAQ. This CDR3 has 16 residues. With 4 bases clipped from V and 5 bases from J, the junction kept 10 bases outside the gene matches. CDR3: CASSWGELAGGHEQYF. CDR3 nucleotides: TGTGCCAGCAGCTGGGGGGAGCTAGCGGGAGGTCACGAGCAGTACTTC.

V and J are TRBV14 and TRBJ2-1; 10 bases align to TRBD2. V shed 4 bases and J 3 bases; nucleotides not matched to a gene: 3. CDR3 length equals 15 residues. Germline V gene sequence: CDR1 SGHDN, CDR2 FVKESK. The CDR3 nucleotides read TGTGCCAGCAGCCCAACTAGCGGGGTCTACAATGAGCAGTTCTTC. The encoded protein is CASSPTSGVYNEQFF.

Concerning this clone: This sample also contains other DNA sequences that code for the same CDR3. The genes are TRBV6-6 and TRBJ2-7; no definite D call. Trimming pared 0 bases from V and 3 bases from J, leaving 6 bases between. Germline assignment: CDR1 MNHNY and CDR2 SVGAGI (reference sequence). The CDR3 spans 13 residues. The CDR3 DNA sequence: TGTGCCAGCAGTTACTCGAGTAGCTACGAGCAGTACTTC. It encodes CASSYSSSYEQYF.

The CDR3 is CASSLAGWGPLNTEAFF. CDR3 nucleotides: TGTGCCAGCAGCTTGGCTGGGTGGGGCCCTTTGAACACTGAAGCTTTCTTT. The V gene is TRBV5-8, the J gene TRBJ1-1; weak D call: TRBD1 (5 bases). From germline, CDR1 is SGHTS and CDR2 YDEGEE. The CDR3 totals 17 residues. V was trimmed by 0 bases and J by 0 bases, leaving 15 bases between them.

The chain employs TRBV19 and TRBJ2-3, with D perhaps TRBD2 (6 bases). The CDR3 has 15 amino acids. With 5 bases removed from V and 2 bases from J, the gap between germline ends came to 14 bases. Germline V gene lookup returns CDR1 LNHDA and CDR2 SQIVND (reference sequence). Here the CDR3 DNA reads TGTGCCAGTAGTTATGCGGGACTTATCACAGATACGCAGTATTTT. Amino acid sequence: CASSYAGLITDTQYF.

The chain joins TRBV6-5 to TRBJ1-2; D possibly corresponds to TRBD1 (5 bases). The V gene lost 6 bases and the J gene lost 3 bases, with 11 bases spanning the gap. Germline CDR1 reads MNHEY; CDR2 reads SVGAGI. The CDR3 runs 13 residues. The CDR3 here is CASSSDRYYGYTF. The CDR3 coding sequence is TGTGCCAGCAGCTCAGACAGATACTATGGCTACACCTTC.

In DNA, the CDR3 is TGTGCCAGCAGCTTTAACTCCTACGAGCAGTACTTC. It encodes CASSFNSYEQYF. The rearrangement links TRBV11-2 to TRBJ2-7, with D uncertain. The CDR3 runs to 12 residues. Trimming pared 3 bases from V and 0 bases from J, leaving 3 bases between. Germline V gives CDR1 SGHAT, CDR2 FQNNGV.

The sample holds a few counts of this clone. The chain couples TRBV2 to TRBJ1-5; D gene unclear. The CDR3 runs to 15 residues. The germline gives CDR1 SNHLY, CDR2 FYNNEI. V was cut by 2 bases and J by 0 bases, with 8 bases left in between. CDR3 bases: TGTGCCAGCAGTGAATGGATGGATAGCAATCAGCCCCAGCATTTT. It encodes CASSEWMDSNQPQHF.

This rearrangement joins TRBV27 to TRBJ1-4; D perhaps matches TRBD1 (6 bases). The V gene's germline CDR1 is MNHEY and CDR2 SMNVEV (reference sequence). The CDR3 extends over 12 amino acids. Trimming left V 4 bases short and J 10 bases short, with 10 bases between. CDR3 sequence reads: CASSYGGGKLFF. The CDR3 nucleotides read TGTGCCAGCAGTTATGGAGGGGGAAAACTGTTTTTT.

Notes on this clone: The same CDR3 arises from other DNA sequences in this sample as well. This chain uses TRBV6-6 with TRBJ2-7; 13 bases align to TRBD2. J gave up 5 bases and V 3 bases, and 4 bases lay outside the gene matches. Per germline, CDR1 MNHNY and CDR2 SVGAGI (reference sequence). The length of the CDR3 is 15 residues. In nucleotides, the CDR3 is TGTGCCAGCAGTTATCTTGGACTAGCGGGAGACGAGCAGTACTTC. Translating it yields CASSYLGLAGDEQYF.

V usage is TRBV7-3 and J usage is TRBJ2-3; 10 bases map to TRBD2. The CDR3 contains 16 residues. The V segment lost 4 bases and the J segment 2 bases; nucleotides outside the gene matches: 6. Germline CDR1 reads SGHTA; CDR2 reads FQGTGA. CDR3 sequence: CASSSAGTSVTDTQYF. CDR3 nucleotide sequence: TGTGCCAGCAGCTCGGCGGGGACTAGCGTCACAGATACGCAGTATTTT.